A selection of T cell receptor beta chains follows, all from one sample in a study of T cell clonotyping in hematopoietic cell transplantation. TCRdb's copy holds only in-frame clones and misses some; the assay was immunoSEQ multiplex PCR. The table has about 4,600 clones, roughly 77% seen once. The input for sequencing was peripheral blood mononuclear cells, taken 100 days after allogeneic stem cell transplant. All receptors come from a female patient aged 50-59 years who had an allogeneic stem cell transplant from an unrelated donor, so the T cells may come from the graft donor. Some clones in this sample may be carry-over from other donors' samples. CDR3s include the opening cysteine and the closing phenylalanine or tryptophan. The order of the fields is D gene, V gene, J gene, clone size, CDR3 protein, CDR3 DNA. A D gene is named only where the DNA matches it firmly. Part of the rows lack a size; the others show once, few, many or a class for expanded clones.

>TRBD1|TRBV7-9|TRBJ1-1|-
CASISSGQVNTEAFF
TGTGCCAGCATTTCCTCGGGACAGGTGAACACTGAAGCTTTCTTT
>-|TRBV10-2|TRBJ1-5|-
CASSEGRNQPQHF
TGCGCCAGCAGTGAGGGACGCAATCAGCCCCAGCATTTT
>-|TRBV4-1|TRBJ2-7|-
CASSQEGGPYEQYF
TGCGCCAGCAGCCAAGAGGGGGGTCCTTACGAGCAGTACTTC
>-|TRBV2|TRBJ1-2|few
CASSPPDNPGYTF
TGTGCCAGCAGCCCTCCGGACAACCCGGGCTACACCTTC
>-|TRBV29-1|TRBJ2-7|-
CSVGRGIAYEQYF
TGCAGCGTTGGAAGGGGAATTGCCTACGAGCAGTACTTC
>TRBD2|TRBV19|TRBJ2-1|medium-sized
CASSMTSGAYNEQFF
TGTGCCAGTAGTATGACTAGCGGAGCCTACAATGAGCAGTTCTTC
>-|TRBV9|TRBJ2-3|-
CASNKFGADTQYF
TGTGCCAGCAACAAATTTGGGGCAGATACGCAGTATTTT
>TRBD1|TRBV6-5|TRBJ2-1|-
CASSLLGTGSVGEQFF
TGTGCCAGCAGTTTACTCGGGACAGGGAGCGTCGGTGAGCAGTTCTTC
>-|TRBV7-1|TRBJ1-1|-
CASNPTGGNTEAFF
TGTGCCAGCAACCCAACGGGGGGGAACACTGAAGCTTTCTTT
>TRBD2|TRBV4-1|TRBJ2-5|-
CASSTPAGYQETQYF
TGCGCCAGCAGCACTCCAGCGGGATACCAAGAGACCCAGTACTTC
>TRBD2|TRBV28|TRBJ2-3|-
CASAPGGSTHTQYF
TGTGCCAGCGCCCCGGGGGGGAGTACGCATACGCAGTATTTT
>-|TRBV7-3|TRBJ1-6|-
CASSLGGGDSPLHF
TGTGCCAGCAGCTTAGGGGGAGGAGATTCACCCCTCCACTTT
>-|TRBV23-1|TRBJ2-7|-
CASSQSHSYEQYF
TGCGCCAGCAGTCAATCTCATTCCTACGAGCAGTACTTC
>-|TRBV30|TRBJ2-7|-
CAWSGRGDEQYF
TGTGCCTGGAGCGGAAGGGGCGACGAGCAGTACTTC
>-|TRBV7-3|TRBJ1-1|few
CASSLGPNEGHGNTEAFF
TGTGCCAGCAGCTTGGGCCCTAATGAGGGACACGGGAACACTGAAGCTTTCTTT
>-|TRBV7-3|TRBJ2-1|-
CASSLGPEQFF
TGTGCCAGCAGTTTGGGGCCTGAGCAGTTCTTC
>-|TRBV7-9|TRBJ1-2|-
CASSLRASLYTF
TGTGCCAGCAGCTTAAGGGCCAGCCTCTACACCTTC
>-|TRBV28|TRBJ1-6|-
CASGPTGKVHF
TGTGCCAGCGGCCCCACAGGGAAGGTCCACTTT
>-|TRBV19|TRBJ2-2|-
CASTTAGANTGELFF
TGTGCCAGTACCACGGCGGGTGCGAACACCGGGGAGCTGTTTTTT
>TRBD2|TRBV5-1|TRBJ2-5|-
CASSSGLAGGPRETQYF
TGCGCCAGCAGCTCCGGACTAGCGGGGGGGCCTAGGGAGACCCAGTACTTC
>-|TRBV5-1|TRBJ2-3|-
CASSLTGTTTDTQYF
TGCGCCAGCAGCTTGACGGGAACTACCACAGATACGCAGTATTTT
>-|TRBV5-4|TRBJ2-2|once
CASSLAGANTGELFF
TGTGCCAGCAGCTTGGCAGGGGCGAACACCGGGGAGCTGTTTTTT
>-|TRBV7-2|TRBJ1-5|-
CASSLVGIRGGQPQHF
TGTGCCAGCAGCTTAGTGGGCATCAGGGGAGGTCAGCCCCAGCATTTT
>-|TRBV6-5|TRBJ1-2|-
CASKPGGQDGYTF
TGTGCCAGCAAGCCTGGAGGACAAGACGGCTACACCTTC
>TRBD1|TRBV6-1|TRBJ1-6|-
CASSEAPGQGASLSYNSPLHF
TGTGCCAGCAGTGAAGCGCCGGGACAGGGGGCTTCCCTCTCCTATAATTCACCCCTCCACTTT
>-|TRBV2|TRBJ1-1|-
CASSDRGGNTEAFF
TGTGCCAGCAGTGACAGGGGAGGGAACACTGAAGCTTTCTTT
>-|TRBV2|TRBJ1-1|-
CASSSSRGTEAFF
TGTGCCAGCAGTTCCTCCCGGGGAACTGAAGCTTTCTTT
>-|TRBV13|TRBJ2-7|-
CASSLERQEQYF
TGTGCCAGCAGCTTAGAGAGGCAGGAGCAGTACTTC
>TRBD2|TRBV5-6|TRBJ2-7|-
CASSPGRLAGTPYYEQYF
TGTGCCAGCAGCCCGGGGCGACTAGCGGGAACACCTTACTACGAGCAGTACTTC
>-|TRBV6-1|TRBJ1-1|few
CASRLEGLTEAFF
TGTGCCAGCAGACTGGAGGGGCTCACTGAAGCTTTCTTT
>-|TRBV4-1|TRBJ2-5|-
CASSPGSGGGETQYF
TGCGCCAGCAGCCCGGGGTCCGGTGGGGGAGAGACCCAGTACTTC
>-|TRBV28|TRBJ2-2|-
CASREGMNTGELFF
TGTGCCAGCAGGGAGGGGATGAACACCGGGGAGCTGTTTTTT
>-|TRBV28|TRBJ2-7|-
CASSGNSGYRDYEQYF
TGTGCCAGCAGTGGGAACAGTGGTTATCGGGACTACGAGCAGTACTTC
>-|TRBV7-6|TRBJ1-6|-
CASSLARGSTGLPYNSPLHF
TGTGCCAGCAGCTTAGCCAGGGGCTCTACAGGCCTCCCCTATAATTCACCCCTCCACTTT
>-|TRBV5-1|TRBJ1-2|-
CASSLGGGKNYGYTF
TGCGCCAGCAGCTTAGGGGGGGGAAAGAACTATGGCTACACCTTC
>TRBD2|TRBV9|TRBJ2-5|-
CASSVSYGGGSETQYF
TGTGCCAGCAGCGTTTCGTATGGCGGGGGTAGTGAGACCCAGTACTTC
>-|TRBV9|TRBJ1-2|-
CASSDSGTLDGYTF
TGTGCCAGCAGCGACTCCGGGACGTTAGATGGCTACACCTTC
>-|TRBV29-1|TRBJ2-2|-
CSVASGNTGELFF
TGCAGCGTTGCCTCGGGGAACACCGGGGAGCTGTTTTTT
>TRBD2|TRBV2|TRBJ2-1|-
CASRLLGGGGNEQFF
TGTGCCAGCAGACTTCTAGGCGGGGGGGGCAATGAGCAGTTCTTC
>-|TRBV27|TRBJ2-7|-
CASSVIGNEQYF
TGTGCCAGCTCAGTCATTGGTAACGAGCAGTACTTC
>-|TRBV2|TRBJ1-2|few
CASTEFFRGSLGGYTF
TGTGCCAGCACCGAATTCTTTAGGGGGAGCTTAGGAGGCTACACCTTC
>-|TRBV25-1|TRBJ2-6|-
CASSGGGGQAGANVLTF
TGTGCCAGCAGTGGGGGTGGGGGGCAAGCTGGGGCCAACGTCCTGACTTTC
>-|TRBV4-1|TRBJ1-5|-
CASSQDSGGGQPQHF
TGCGCCAGCAGCCAAGATTCTGGGGGGGGTCAGCCCCAGCATTTT
>TRBD1|TRBV15|TRBJ1-5|-
CATSRETGGIGQPQHF
TGTGCCACCAGCAGAGAGACAGGGGGCATCGGACAGCCCCAGCATTTT
>TRBD1|TRBV9|TRBJ1-2|-
CASSVGTGAYGYTF
TGTGCCAGCAGCGTCGGGACAGGGGCCTATGGCTACACCTTC
>-|TRBV7-8|TRBJ2-3|-
CASSLSGETDTQYF
TGTGCCAGCAGCTTAAGTGGGGAAACAGATACGCAGTATTTT
>-|TRBV6-5|TRBJ2-7|-
CASKFGLTYEQYF
TGTGCCAGCAAGTTCGGCTTGACCTACGAGCAGTACTTC